This entry concerns a single T cell receptor beta chain. The entry originates in a study of blood T cell repertoires in COVID-19. Study at large: Specimens from acute and convalescent COVID-19 originated in the United States, Italy and Spain.

Source study methods: Estimated nucleated cell counts came from reference gene primer amplification. Libraries were prepared by immunoSEQ multiplex PCR; TCRdb keeps only in-frame clonotypes and omits some of them. V, J and clone size are those of that table, while D and trimming were read from the DNA. The repertoire holds a few hundred thousand clones, with roughly nine tenths as singletons. Cohort assignment relied on participant-reported clinical history. The CDR3 sequence is 11 residues long. Germline CDR1 reads MNHEY; CDR2 reads SMNVEV (reference sequence). The V and J ends lost 10 bases and 12 bases respectively, with 19 bases between them.

The TCR was taken from a man aged 30-40 years who had recovered from COVID-19. The specimen sequenced was PBMCs or T cells enriched from blood (not recorded which). The chain carries TRBV27 and TRBJ2-7; D may be TRBD2 (5 bases). The CDR3 nucleotides are TGTGCCACCAGCGATACTAGACGCGGGTACTTC. Encoded protein: CATSDTRRGYF.